This record covers a single TCR beta chain. The antigen is not known. CD45RO-negative CD8 cells positively selected for CCR7 made up the naive population, which excluded terminally differentiated effector memory CD45RA+ cells. Samples underwent the assay at deep level. Profiled with immunoSEQ multiplex PCR; TCRdb holds only in-frame clones, not every one. The repertoire holds about 2 million clones, less than 95% seen once, with 0.9% to 1.4% in the top ten. The data originate from a study of shared clonotypes between healthy human individuals. Whole-study results and caveats: Few donors restricted represented genetic and exposure-history diversity.

From germline, CDR1 is SGHTS and CDR2 YDEGEE. This CDR3 is built from 14 residues. This TCR was sampled from a man between 18 and 35 years old in good health. The specimen was naive CD8+ T cells sorted from blood. The chain carries TRBV5-8 and TRBJ1-4; D gene unclear. CDR3 bases: TGTGGGGGAACCGTTCCGACGACTAATGAAAAACTGTTTTTT. Its protein product is CGGTVPTTNEKLFF.